Listed below are T cell receptor beta chains from one sample, sequenced in a study of blood T cell repertoires in COVID-19. Sequenced by immunoSEQ multiplex PCR; TCRdb stores in-frame clones only, minus some. The sample lists about 92,000 clones; roughly 70% were seen once. Sequenced input: peripheral blood. These receptors originate from a woman aged 55-69 years in a cohort sampled during active or convalescent COVID-19. The CDR3 runs from the conserved cysteine through the conserved F or W. The order of the fields is V gene, J gene, clone size, D gene, CDR3 protein, CDR3 DNA. D genes are given only for firm matches. For some rows the clone size is stated as once, few or many, or as a class when expanded; others skip it.

V gene: TRBV5-1; J gene: TRBJ2-6; clone size: NA; D gene: TRBD2; CDR3 protein: CASSRGGASGANVLTF; CDR3 DNA: TGCGCCAGCAGCCGCGGGGGGGCCTCTGGGGCCAACGTCCTGACTTTC
V gene: TRBV19; J gene: TRBJ2-5; clone size: NA; D gene: TRBD1; CDR3 protein: CASSLLRQGKETQYF; CDR3 DNA: TGTGCCAGTAGTCTACTTCGACAGGGTAAAGAGACCCAGTACTTC
V gene: TRBV7-9; J gene: TRBJ1-1; clone size: NA; D gene: TRBD1; CDR3 protein: CASNRGNTEAFF; CDR3 DNA: TGTGCCAGCAACAGGGGGAACACTGAAGCTTTCTTT
V gene: TRBV7-9; J gene: TRBJ2-1; clone size: NA; D gene: NA; CDR3 protein: CASSLLGVFNEQFF; CDR3 DNA: TGTGCCAGCAGCTTACTCGGGGTATTCAATGAGCAGTTCTTC
V gene: TRBV27; J gene: TRBJ2-2; clone size: NA; D gene: NA; CDR3 protein: CASSSWQANTGELFF; CDR3 DNA: TGTGCCAGCAGTTCGTGGCAGGCGAACACCGGGGAGCTGTTTTTT
V gene: TRBV28; J gene: TRBJ1-2; clone size: NA; D gene: TRBD1; CDR3 protein: CATGMGTGGLNYGYTF; CDR3 DNA: TGTGCCACAGGGATGGGGACAGGGGGCTTAAACTATGGCTACACCTTC
V gene: TRBV28; J gene: TRBJ1-5; clone size: few; D gene: NA; CDR3 protein: CASSLGSTYYSNQPQHF; CDR3 DNA: TGTGCCAGCAGTTTAGGGTCCACATACTATAGCAATCAGCCCCAGCATTTT
V gene: TRBV29-1; J gene: TRBJ2-3; clone size: NA; D gene: NA; CDR3 protein: CSVDHGRSDTQYF; CDR3 DNA: TGCAGCGTTGACCACGGTCGGTCAGATACGCAGTATTTT
V gene: TRBV3-1/TRBV3-2; J gene: TRBJ2-5; clone size: few; D gene: NA; CDR3 protein: CASSQVLGGGRETQYF; CDR3 DNA: TGTGCCAGCAGCCAAGTTTTGGGGGGGGGCCGAGAGACCCAGTACTTC
V gene: TRBV3-1/TRBV3-2; J gene: TRBJ2-5; clone size: NA; D gene: NA; CDR3 protein: CASSTAPGFQETQYF; CDR3 DNA: TGTGCCAGCAGCACCGCCCCAGGGTTCCAAGAGACCCAGTACTTC
V gene: TRBV9; J gene: TRBJ2-1; clone size: NA; D gene: TRBD2; CDR3 protein: CASSVDLAGLYNEQFF; CDR3 DNA: TGTGCCAGCAGCGTAGACCTAGCGGGCCTTTACAATGAGCAGTTCTTC
V gene: TRBV7-8; J gene: TRBJ2-1; clone size: NA; D gene: TRBD2; CDR3 protein: CASSLGTSGGYEQFF; CDR3 DNA: TGTGCCAGCAGCTTAGGGACTAGCGGGGGGTATGAGCAGTTCTTC
V gene: TRBV2; J gene: TRBJ2-2; clone size: NA; D gene: NA; CDR3 protein: CASSAQGSTGELFF; CDR3 DNA: TGTGCCAGCAGTGCGCAGGGGAGCACCGGGGAGCTGTTTTTT
V gene: TRBV10-3; J gene: TRBJ2-7; clone size: NA; D gene: NA; CDR3 protein: CAIRRDKGVTYEQYF; CDR3 DNA: TGTGCCATCAGGAGAGACAAGGGGGTCACCTACGAGCAGTACTTC
V gene: TRBV7-3; J gene: TRBJ1-1; clone size: NA; D gene: TRBD1; CDR3 protein: CASRPTGGPEAFF; CDR3 DNA: TGTGCCAGCAGACCCACAGGGGGCCCTGAAGCTTTCTTT
V gene: TRBV28; J gene: TRBJ1-2; clone size: few; D gene: NA; CDR3 protein: CASSDRIQGYTF; CDR3 DNA: TGTGCCAGCAGTGACAGGATACAGGGCTACACCTTC
V gene: TRBV18; J gene: TRBJ1-1; clone size: NA; D gene: NA; CDR3 protein: CASSPTLAGDTEAFF; CDR3 DNA: TGTGCCAGCTCCCCCACATTGGCGGGTGACACTGAAGCTTTCTTT
V gene: TRBV9; J gene: TRBJ2-7; clone size: NA; D gene: TRBD1; CDR3 protein: CASSPRTGPGGLPTYEQYF; CDR3 DNA: TGTGCCAGCAGCCCCCGGACAGGGCCCGGGGGACTTCCTACCTACGAGCAGTACTTC
V gene: TRBV7-2; J gene: TRBJ1-5; clone size: NA; D gene: TRBD1; CDR3 protein: CASSRSDRGGNQPQHF; CDR3 DNA: TGTGCCAGCAGCCGCTCAGACAGGGGAGGCAATCAGCCCCAGCATTTT
V gene: TRBV18; J gene: TRBJ1-4; clone size: NA; D gene: NA; CDR3 protein: CASSPFGEKLFF; CDR3 DNA: TGTGCCAGCTCACCGTTCGGGGAAAAACTGTTTTTT
V gene: TRBV5-1; J gene: TRBJ1-3; clone size: once; D gene: NA; CDR3 protein: CASSTLGGYSGNTIYF; CDR3 DNA: TGCGCCAGCAGTACGCTCGGCGGTTACTCTGGAAACACCATATATTTT
V gene: TRBV11-2; J gene: TRBJ2-2; clone size: NA; D gene: NA; CDR3 protein: CASSLGQGSGELFF; CDR3 DNA: TGTGCCAGCAGCTTAGGGCAGGGGTCCGGGGAGCTGTTTTTT
V gene: TRBV5-1; J gene: TRBJ2-6; clone size: once; D gene: NA; CDR3 protein: CASSLLTISGANVLTF; CDR3 DNA: TGCGCCAGCAGCCTACTGACAATTTCTGGGGCCAACGTCCTGACTTTC
V gene: TRBV6-6; J gene: TRBJ1-5; clone size: few; D gene: NA; CDR3 protein: CASRRHLPGEPQHF; CDR3 DNA: TGTGCCAGCAGAAGACACCTCCCAGGGGAGCCCCAGCATTTT
V gene: TRBV7-2; J gene: TRBJ1-3; clone size: NA; D gene: NA; CDR3 protein: CASSLKRARRDTIYF; CDR3 DNA: TGTGCCAGCAGCCTAAAGCGGGCCCGCCGGGACACCATATATTTT
V gene: TRBV5-1; J gene: TRBJ1-1; clone size: few; D gene: TRBD1; CDR3 protein: CASSAQGTVEAFF; CDR3 DNA: TGCGCCAGCAGCGCCCAAGGGACAGTTGAAGCTTTCTTT
V gene: TRBV19; J gene: TRBJ2-1; clone size: NA; D gene: TRBD2; CDR3 protein: CASSIVGSGGAGEQFF; CDR3 DNA: TGTGCCAGTAGTATAGTTGGTAGCGGGGGGGCGGGTGAGCAGTTCTTC
V gene: TRBV7-9; J gene: TRBJ1-4; clone size: NA; D gene: TRBD1; CDR3 protein: CASSSGQLKEKLFF; CDR3 DNA: TGTGCCAGCAGCTCGGGACAGCTTAAGGAAAAACTGTTTTTT
V gene: TRBV6-4; J gene: TRBJ1-5; clone size: few; D gene: NA; CDR3 protein: CASSGTGQSDQPQHF; CDR3 DNA: TGTGCCAGCAGTGGGACCGGACAGTCAGATCAGCCCCAGCATTTT
V gene: TRBV7-9; J gene: TRBJ1-1; clone size: few; D gene: TRBD1; CDR3 protein: CASSPQGQGAEAFF; CDR3 DNA: TGTGCCAGCAGCCCGCAAGGACAGGGGGCAGAAGCTTTCTTT
V gene: TRBV6-2/TRBV6-3; J gene: TRBJ2-5; clone size: NA; D gene: NA; CDR3 protein: CASSYYQGWGETQYF; CDR3 DNA: TGTGCCAGCAGTTACTACCAGGGGTGGGGAGAGACCCAGTACTTC
V gene: TRBV3-1/TRBV3-2; J gene: TRBJ2-1; clone size: NA; D gene: NA; CDR3 protein: CASSRIEGEQFF; CDR3 DNA: TGTGCCAGCAGCCGCATCGAGGGTGAGCAGTTCTTC
V gene: TRBV2; J gene: TRBJ2-1; clone size: NA; D gene: NA; CDR3 protein: CASIHSDSYNEQFF; CDR3 DNA: TGTGCCAGCATACACAGTGACTCCTACAATGAGCAGTTCTTC
V gene: TRBV6-5; J gene: TRBJ1-1; clone size: NA; D gene: NA; CDR3 protein: CASSYAGVAFF; CDR3 DNA: TGTGCCAGCAGTTACGCCGGGGTTGCTTTCTTT
V gene: TRBV6-2/TRBV6-3; J gene: TRBJ2-7; clone size: NA; D gene: TRBD2; CDR3 protein: CASSPGTGGVGGYEQYF; CDR3 DNA: TGTGCCAGCAGCCCGGGCACCGGGGGGGTAGGAGGATACGAGCAGTACTTC
V gene: TRBV2; J gene: TRBJ2-3; clone size: NA; D gene: TRBD1; CDR3 protein: CASSPYRGDTQYF; CDR3 DNA: TGTGCCAGCAGTCCCTACAGGGGGGATACGCAGTATTTT